This T cell receptor (beta chain) was identified during a study of T-cell memory formation after mild COVID-19 (dated by TCRdb to the early 2020s). Turning to the overall study: TCR sequence clusters from the two donors were largely donor specific. In a couple of donors, T-cell clones that expanded and contracted after mild COVID-19 were followed by sequencing TCRalpha and TCRbeta repertoires longitudinally. The cohort comprised two young, previously healthy adult volunteers, one female and one male. Findings and caveats that apply to the study as a whole: Contracting CD4+ clones were located mainly in the CM and EM memory subsets, whereas CD8+ clones were found to be enriched in EMRA. Some responding clones were detected in pre-infection memory, suggesting pre-existing cross-reactive memory T cells joined the SARS-CoV-2 response. Only a couple of mild cases were covered by the study, and larger cohorts that include severe cases with pre-infection samples were considered necessary. SARS-CoV-2 specificity was not confirmed for the second-wave clones peaking on day 37. Balanced CD4/CD8 phenotypes were observed for clones contracting from day 15 to 85, whereas a bias towards CD4+ was observed for a second wave of clones expanding from day 15 to 37.

Ficoll-Paque density gradient centrifugation was used to isolate PBMCs. This clonotype was recorded a few times. Its antigen is not yet known. No quality values exist for individual bases; no much larger clone is one base distant. At the junction V is shortened by 1 base and J by 8 bases, with 17 bases in between. Its CDR3 holds 15 amino acids, cysteine through phenylalanine. The DNA shown is the 45-base CDR3, in frame from base 1. CDR1 and CDR2, per the germline V gene, are SGHVS and FNYEAQ. The instrument given in TCRdb is Illumina NovaSeq 6000. Using 5'RACE with constant-segment primers, TCRalpha and TCRbeta cDNA libraries were constructed, with sample barcodes and unique molecular identifiers added in the process. Trizol reagent was used to extract RNA from every sample. Libraries were amplified in two PCR steps, with a second sample barcode and Illumina TruSeq adapters added in the second step. Libraries were sequenced on an Illumina NovaSeq with 2 x 150 bp paired-end reads. The authors' analysis ran thus. The reads were demultiplexed and collapsed into UMI-guided consensus sequences using migec v1.2.7. Using mixcr v2.1.11, the UMI consensuses were aligned to TRA and TRB V and J templates and assembled into clonotypes. A clonotype was counted as expanded or contracted only when both edgeR and NoisET called the clonotype significant, with the noise models trained on biological replicates. For edgeR calls, the thresholds were a false discovery rate-adjusted p below 0.01 and a log2 fold-change of 1. As an exploratory analysis of dynamics, max-normalized trajectories of the 1000 most abundant clonotypes were examined by PCA with hierarchical clustering. Separately sequenced CD4+ and CD8+ repertoires were used to assign the CD4 or CD8 phenotype of responding clones. The raw public reads went through TCRdb reprocessing: fastp at Q25, MiXCR clone calling, in-frame beta chains kept. A single entry per CDR3 protein holds the most common genes and DNA from its merged rows. The V and J calls here are based on TCRdb, not the publication. This sample comprises roughly 370,000 distinct CDR3 sequences, approximately 16% of them detected only once. Approximately 21% of the sample is taken by the ten largest.

This receptor was identified in a man between 18 and 29 years old who had mild COVID-19 (a few samples of this study predate the infection). The sample titles of this study are shuffled in the database, so cell type and time point are left out; the donor was told from shared clones. The chain is encoded by TRBV7-6 joined to TRBJ1-2; the D gene cannot be resolved reliably. Sequencing used PBMCs or a T cell subset sorted from them (not recorded which). The nucleotides read TGTGCCAGCAGCTTAGAGGCGATCCCGGGCTGGGGCTACACCTTC. This is translated as CASSLEAIPGWGYTF.